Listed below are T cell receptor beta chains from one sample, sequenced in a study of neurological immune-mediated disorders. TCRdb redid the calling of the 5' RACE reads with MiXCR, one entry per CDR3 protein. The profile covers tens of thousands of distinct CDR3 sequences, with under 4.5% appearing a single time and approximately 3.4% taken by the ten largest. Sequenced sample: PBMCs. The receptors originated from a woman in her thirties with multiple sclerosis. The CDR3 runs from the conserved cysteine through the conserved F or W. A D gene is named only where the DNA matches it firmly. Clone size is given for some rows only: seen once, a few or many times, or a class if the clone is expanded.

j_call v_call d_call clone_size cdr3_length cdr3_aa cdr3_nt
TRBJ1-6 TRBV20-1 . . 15 CSAPPDASVNSPLNF TGCAGTGCTCCCCCCGACGCCAGCGTAAATTCACCCCTCAACTTT
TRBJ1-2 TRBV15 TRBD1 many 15 CATSRLNDRVNGYTF TGTGCCACCAGCAGGCTAAATGACAGGGTTAATGGCTACACCTTC
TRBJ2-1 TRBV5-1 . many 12 CASSLEVNEQFF TGCGCCAGCAGCTTGGAAGTCAATGAGCAGTTCTTC
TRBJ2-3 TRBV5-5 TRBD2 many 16 CASSYSGTSPPDTQYF TGTGCCAGCAGTTATTCCGGGACTAGCCCCCCAGATACGCAGTATTTT
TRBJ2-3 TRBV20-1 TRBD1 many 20 CSAQSWRDRGPSGGGDTQYF TGCAGTGCACAGAGTTGGCGGGACAGGGGGCCTAGCGGAGGGGGAGATACGCAGTATTTT
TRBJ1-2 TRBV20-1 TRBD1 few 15 CSAREKTGGDYGYTF TGCAGTGCTAGAGAGAAGACAGGGGGGGACTATGGCTACACCTTC
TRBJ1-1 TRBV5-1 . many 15 CASSYGHTGPSEAFF TGCGCCAGCAGCTATGGGCATACAGGGCCCTCTGAAGCTTTCTTT
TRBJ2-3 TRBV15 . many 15 CATSRDVTDADTQYF TGTGCCACCAGCAGAGATGTCACCGACGCAGATACGCAGTATTTT
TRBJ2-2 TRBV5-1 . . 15 CASSLAMPTVGELFF TGCGCCAGCAGCTTGGCGATGCCAACGGTTGGGGAGCTGTTTTTT
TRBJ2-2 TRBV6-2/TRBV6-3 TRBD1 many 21 CASSYPKIPGQGARRTGELFF TGTGCCAGCAGTTACCCCAAAATTCCGGGACAGGGGGCTCGTCGCACCGGGGAGCTGTTTTTT
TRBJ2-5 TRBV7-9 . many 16 CASSLRDFSSQETQYF TGTGCCAGCAGTCTCCGGGACTTCTCATCACAAGAGACCCAGTACTTC
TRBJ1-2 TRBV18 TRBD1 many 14 CASSVGTGRGGYTF TGTGCCAGCTCCGTCGGGACAGGACGTGGTGGCTACACCTTC
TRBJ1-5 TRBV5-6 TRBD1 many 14 CASSQGQTLPPQHF TGTGCCAGCAGCCAGGGACAGACCCTTCCCCCCCAGCATTTT
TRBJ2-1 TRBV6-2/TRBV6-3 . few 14 CASIGARGRAEQFF TGTGCCAGCATTGGGGCCAGAGGGAGAGCAGAGCAGTTCTTC
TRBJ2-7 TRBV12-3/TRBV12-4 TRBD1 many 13 CASRNRGQDEQYF TGTGCCAGCAGGAACAGGGGACAAGACGAGCAGTACTTC
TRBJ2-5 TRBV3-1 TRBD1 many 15 CASSFTGGSQETQYF TGTGCCAGCAGCTTTACAGGGGGCTCACAAGAGACCCAGTACTTC
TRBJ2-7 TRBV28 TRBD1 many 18 CASSFSRIGTEGSYEQYF TGTGCCAGCAGTTTTTCCCGAATTGGGACAGAGGGCTCCTACGAGCAGTACTTC
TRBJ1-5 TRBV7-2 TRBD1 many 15 CASSLGQGTNQPQNF TGTGCCAGCAGCTTGGGACAGGGTACAAATCAGCCCCAGAATTTT
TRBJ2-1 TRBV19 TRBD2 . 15 CASSTGLAGVSEQFF TGTGCCAGTAGTACGGGACTAGCGGGAGTGAGTGAGCAGTTCTTC
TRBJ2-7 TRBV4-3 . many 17 CASSQELLGIRGYEQYF TGCGCCAGCAGCCAAGAGCTCTTGGGGATACGGGGTTACGAGCAGTACTTC
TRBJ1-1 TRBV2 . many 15 CASSEAGRRNTEAFF TGTGCCAGCAGTGAAGCAGGACGGCGGAACACTGAAGCTTTCTTT
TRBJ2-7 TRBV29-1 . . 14 CSVGDTEREYEQYF TGCAGCGTTGGGGATACGGAAAGGGAATACGAGCAGTACTTC
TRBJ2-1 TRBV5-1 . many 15 CASSLAADPSDEQFF TGCGCCAGCAGCTTGGCGGCCGACCCTTCAGATGAGCAGTTCTTC
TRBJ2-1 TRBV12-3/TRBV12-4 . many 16 CASRPRTGELRNEQFF TGTGCCAGCAGACCGCGTACGGGTGAGCTACGGAATGAGCAGTTCTTC
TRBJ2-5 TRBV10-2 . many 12 CASSQAGETQYF TGCGCCAGCAGTCAGGCGGGAGAGACCCAGTACTTC
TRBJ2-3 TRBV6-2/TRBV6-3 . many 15 CASSYKSRAPDTQYF TGTGCCAGCAGTTACAAGTCCAGGGCCCCAGATACGCAGTATTTT
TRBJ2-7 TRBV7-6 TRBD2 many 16 CVSSLAETSGNHEQYF TGTGTCAGCAGCTTAGCGGAGACTAGCGGGAACCACGAGCAGTACTTC
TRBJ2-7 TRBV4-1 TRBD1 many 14 CASSHPGQGGEQYF TGCGCCAGCAGCCACCCCGGACAGGGTGGCGAGCAGTACTTC
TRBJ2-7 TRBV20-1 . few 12 CSAGERRGLQYF TGCAGTGCTGGGGAAAGGAGGGGGCTGCAGTACTTC
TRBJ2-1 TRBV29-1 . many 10 CSAPYNEQFF TGCAGCGCCCCCTACAATGAGCAGTTCTTC
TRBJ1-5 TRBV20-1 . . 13 CSSPLGGNQPQNF TGCAGTTCCCCCCTGGGGGGGAATCAGCCCCAGAATTTT
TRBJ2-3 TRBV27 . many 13 CASRGFGSDTQYF TGTGCCAGCAGGGGGTTTGGGTCAGATACGCAGTATTTT
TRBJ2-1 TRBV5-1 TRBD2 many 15 CASSPGTSTNNEQFF TGCGCCAGCAGCCCCGGGACTAGCACAAACAATGAGCAGTTCTTC
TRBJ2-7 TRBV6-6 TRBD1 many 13 CASRTGSGGEQYF TGTGCCAGCAGGACAGGGAGCGGAGGAGAGCAGTACTTC
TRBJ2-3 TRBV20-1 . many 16 CSARDPRRDSTDTQYF TGCAGTGCTCGGGACCCACGCCGGGACAGCACAGATACGCAGTATTTT
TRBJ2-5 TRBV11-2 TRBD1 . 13 CASKTGVEETQYF TGTGCCAGCAAGACAGGGGTCGAAGAGACCCAGTACTTC
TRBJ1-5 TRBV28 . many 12 CASSPPLEPQHF TGTGCCAGCAGTCCACCTTTGGAGCCCCAGCATTTT
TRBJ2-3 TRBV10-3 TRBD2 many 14 CAILGTSGTDTQYF TGTGCCATCCTCGGGACTAGCGGCACAGATACGCAGTATTTT
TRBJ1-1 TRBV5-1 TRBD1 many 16 CASSPGQGVVDTEAFF TGCGCCAGCAGCCCCGGACAGGGTGTTGTGGACACTGAAGCTTTCTTT
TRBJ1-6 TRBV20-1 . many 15 CSASRDPTYNSPLHF TGCAGTGCTAGCAGGGATCCCACCTATAATTCACCCCTCCACTTT
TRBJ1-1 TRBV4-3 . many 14 CASSQDRGNTEAFF TGCGCCAGCAGCCAAGATCGGGGAAACACTGAAGCTTTCTTT